This paragraph reports one T cell receptor (beta chain). Only in-frame clones appear in the TCRdb table, and some are missing; sequencing was by immunoSEQ multiplex PCR. Here the sample spans about 39,000 clones, around 89% being singletons. Patient disease was locally advanced or metastatic urothelial carcinoma. This sample is drawn from a study of PD-L1 blockade in urothelial cancer. For the study at large: About 90% of the roughly 29 patients were men who had bladder-origin urothelial cancer.

The CDR3 is 15 amino acids. The germline V gene encodes CDR1 MNHEY and CDR2 SVGAGI. V lost 4 bases and J lost 5, with 17 bases in between. The source of this sequence is a man between 60 and 75 years old with urothelial cancer. This specimen was PBMCs, taken around atezolizumab (anti-PD-L1) treatment. This chain joins TRBV6-5 and TRBJ1-2; unclear D gene. The CDR3 DNA sequence: TGTGCCAGCAGTTCTGAATTCCTAAGCCGATATGGCTACACCTTC. It is translated as CASSSEFLSRYGYTF.